A single sample gave rise to the 9 T cell receptor beta chains below, sequenced in a study of PD-1 blockade in mismatch repair-deficient tumors. The data were produced by immunoSEQ multiplex PCR, yet TCRdb's version contains in-frame clones alone and is incomplete. Of around 48,000 clones in the sample, 78% were seen once. The source was peripheral blood, collected 4 weeks after starting pembrolizumab. The receptors derive from an adult with mismatch repair-deficient cancer.

CDR3 DNA: TGTGCCATCAGTCCGGACAGGGTTACTGAAGCTTTCTTT. Translated, it gives CAISPDRVTEAFF. The rearrangement joins TRBV10-3 to TRBJ1-1; 8 bases line up with TRBD1. The germline V gene has CDR1 ENHRY and CDR2 SYGVKD. V lost 5 bases to trimming and J lost 5 bases; unmatched junction nucleotides: 4. The CDR3 extends over 13 amino acids.

The V call is TRBV6-1, the J call TRBJ2-1, with 8 bases identical to TRBD1. With 8 bases clipped from V and 4 bases from J, the junction kept 10 bases outside the gene matches. The CDR3 length is 15 residues. Germline CDR1 reads MNHNS; CDR2 reads SASEGT. The CDR3, as DNA: TGTGCCAGCTTTCTAGACAGGGGACTTTACAATGAGCAGTTCTTC. Translating gives CASFLDRGLYNEQFF.

V usage is TRBV6-6 and J usage is TRBJ2-7; D is uncertain. CDR1 MNHNY and CDR2 SVGAGI come from the germline V gene (reference sequence). V was trimmed by 0 bases and J by 5 bases, leaving 14 bases between them. This CDR3 is 15 amino acids long. The CDR3 DNA sequence: TGTGCCAGCAGTTACTCCGGGCCGGAGTTGAACGAGCAGTACTTC. Residues: CASSYSGPELNEQYF.

The chain uses TRBV18 and TRBJ2-3, with TRBD2 matching over 9 bases. The CDR3 is 15 amino acids. Germline CDR1 and CDR2: KGHSH and LQKENI. After removal of 1 base from V and 6 bases from J, the junction contained 5 bases not matched to a gene. CDR3 amino acids: CASSPRQREADTQYF. Here the CDR3 DNA reads TGTGCCAGCTCACCACGCCAGCGGGAGGCGGATACGCAGTATTTT. Filled out from reference TRBV18 and TRBJ2-3, the complete variable domain reads NAGVMQNPRHLVRRRGQEARLRCSPMKGHSHVYWYRQLPEEGLKFMVYLQKENIIDESGMPKERFSAEFPKEGPSILRIQQVVRGDSAAYFCASSPRQREADTQYFGPGTRLTVL.

V gene TRBV19 combines with J gene TRBJ1-4; maybe TRBD1 (5 bases). The V gene lost 7 bases and the J gene lost 8 bases, with 23 bases spanning the gap. The CDR3 contains 16 residues. Germline V CDR1 and CDR2: LNHDA, SQIVND (reference sequence). CDR3 in DNA: TGTGCCAGTACCCTCCTCCCGCGGGGACTGGAGGAAAAACTGTTTTTT. Amino acids: CASTLLPRGLEEKLFF.

The chain has TRBV4-3 and TRBJ2-1; TRBD1 matches at 11 bases. The CDR3 sequence is 16 residues long. V lost 1 base to trimming and J lost 2 bases; unmatched junction nucleotides: 1. Germline V gives CDR1 LGHNA, CDR2 YSLEER. CDR3 sequence reads: CASSQGTGGAYNEQFF. The CDR3 DNA reads as TGCGCCAGCAGCCAAGGGACAGGGGGCGCCTACAATGAGCAGTTCTTC.

The chain combines TRBV5-1 with TRBJ2-2; TRBD2 aligns across 11 bases. CDR3 length equals 18 residues. J lost 5 bases, V lost 0 bases, and 9 bases had no gene match. CDR1 and CDR2 from the germline V gene are SGHRS and YFSETQ. The CDR3 sequence: CASSLATLAGGGTGELFF. In DNA form, the CDR3 reads TGCGCCAGCAGCTTGGCCACGCTAGCGGGAGGTGGAACCGGGGAGCTGTTTTTT. Full variable domain (rest looked up from reference TRBV5-1 and TRBJ2-2): KAGVTQTPRYLIKTRGQQVTLSCSPISGHRSVSWYQQTPGQGLQFLFEYFSETQRNKGNFPGRFSGRQFSNSRSEMNVSTLELGDSALYLCASSLATLAGGGTGELFFGEGSRLTVL.

The rearrangement links TRBV18 to TRBJ2-2; the match to TRBD2 covers 7 bases. Germline CDR1 KGHSH, CDR2 LQKENI. J was trimmed by 2 bases and V by 2 bases; bases with no gene match: 2. The CDR3 consists of 15 residues. CDR3 region: CASSPRAGNTGELFF. Here the CDR3 DNA reads TGTGCCAGCTCACCAAGAGCGGGAAACACCGGGGAGCTGTTTTTT.

V is TRBV30 and J is TRBJ1-1; possibly TRBD1 for D (5 bases). The CDR3 totals 12 residues. CDR1 is GTSNPN and CDR2 is SVGIG in the germline V gene (reference sequence). The V gene lost 5 bases and the J gene lost 1 base, with 8 bases spanning the gap. CDR3 sequence: CAWDGGNTEAFF. The CDR3 bases are TGTGCCTGGGACGGGGGGAACACTGAAGCTTTCTTT.